These T cell receptor beta chains were read from a single sample in a study of Ad26.COV2.S vaccination and SARS-CoV-2 variants. The data were produced by immunoSEQ multiplex PCR, yet TCRdb's version contains in-frame clones alone and is incomplete. The sample lists some 350,000 clones; around 84% were seen once. Sequencing was performed on peripheral blood, taken in a trial of Ad26.COV2.S vaccine versus placebo. These TCRs come from a person between 18 and 65 years old who received the Ad26.COV2.S COVID-19 vaccine or a placebo. Both conserved end residues are part of each CDR3. Fields, in order: J gene, clone size, D gene, V gene, CDR3 DNA, CDR3 protein. D genes are given only for firm matches. The size field is filled for only some rows; it gives once, few, many or a size class.

TRBJ2-7 | . | . | TRBV28 | TGTGCCAGCAGTTTCCCTGGGGGTGACGAGCAGTACTTC | CASSFPGGDEQYF
TRBJ2-3 | . | . | TRBV29-1 | TGCAGCGTTGAAGCAGGGCCAGGAGCCACAGATACGCAGTATTTT | CSVEAGPGATDTQYF
TRBJ1-3 | . | . | TRBV9 | TGTGCCAGCAGCCTGGGGGGGGCCTCGATCTCTGGAAACACCATATATTTT | CASSLGGASISGNTIYF
TRBJ1-2 | . | TRBD1 | TRBV7-2 | TGTGCCAGCAGCCCTGGGACAGATTATGGCTACACCTTC | CASSPGTDYGYTF
TRBJ1-3 | . | . | TRBV5-4 | TGTGCCAGCAGCTTTGCTGGGGGAAACACCATATATTTT | CASSFAGGNTIYF
TRBJ2-2 | few | TRBD2 | TRBV5-4 | TGTGCCAGCAGCTGGGGGGGACTAGCGGGAGACACCGGGGAGCTGTTTTTT | CASSWGGLAGDTGELFF
TRBJ2-1 | . | TRBD2 | TRBV4-3 | TGCGCCAGCAGCCAAGGGGGAGCGGGGGGCTCCTACAATGAGCAGTTCTTC | CASSQGGAGGSYNEQFF
TRBJ2-7 | . | TRBD2 | TRBV9 | TGTGCCAGCAGCGTGGGGACTAGCGGGATTTCCGAGCAGTACTTC | CASSVGTSGISEQYF
TRBJ2-1 | . | TRBD1 | TRBV6-4 | TGTGCCAGCAGTCGAACCGGGACAGACTACAATGAGCAGTTCTTC | CASSRTGTDYNEQFF
TRBJ2-6 | . | . | TRBV30 | TGTGCCTGGAGTTTGCCAGGGACTGGGGCCAACGTCCTGACTTTC | CAWSLPGTGANVLTF
TRBJ2-5 | . | TRBD2 | TRBV4-3 | TGCGCCAGCAGCAGGCTAGCGGGCCAACCTCAGGGGGAGACCCAGTACTTC | CASSRLAGQPQGETQYF
TRBJ2-1 | . | . | TRBV5-6 | TGTGCCAGCAGCCCCCCGTTTGAAGCAACTTACGACTCCTACAATGAGCAGTTCTTC | CASSPPFEATYDSYNEQFF
TRBJ2-4 | . | . | TRBV27 | TGTGCCAGCTCCCGAGGGGGGGCCAAAAACATTCAGTACTTC | CASSRGGAKNIQYF
TRBJ2-5 | . | . | TRBV5-1 | TGCGCCAGCAGCTCCAGGACCGAGAAAGAGACCCAGTACTTC | CASSSRTEKETQYF
TRBJ1-6 | many | . | TRBV5-1 | TGCGCCAGCAGCCATGGGACTACTTCACCCCTCCACTTT | CASSHGTTSPLHF
TRBJ2-5 | . | . | TRBV11-2 | TGTGCCAGCAGCTTAATGGGAGACCAAGAGACCCAGTACTTC | CASSLMGDQETQYF
TRBJ2-2 | . | . | TRBV5-4 | TGTGCCAGCAGCTTGGGGCCCACCGGGGAGCTGTTTTTT | CASSLGPTGELFF
TRBJ2-3 | few | TRBD2 | TRBV3-1/TRBV3-2 | TGTGCCAGCAATCAAGCGGGAGGGCCCACAGATACGCAGTATTTT | CASNQAGGPTDTQYF
TRBJ2-7 | . | . | TRBV27 | TGTGCCAGCAGTTTCTCTCCATTGGCACCCTACGAGCAGTACTTC | CASSFSPLAPYEQYF
TRBJ2-7 | once | . | TRBV28 | TGTGCCAGCAGTTTATCTGGCGAAAGCTCCTACGAGCAGTACTTC | CASSLSGESSYEQYF
TRBJ2-7 | . | TRBD1 | TRBV9 | TGTGCCAGCAGCGTAGCCGGGGACAGCTCCTACGAGCAGTACTTC | CASSVAGDSSYEQYF
TRBJ2-3 | . | . | TRBV11-3 | TGTGCCAGCAGCTTAGCGAGTGGAGATACGCAGTATTTT | CASSLASGDTQYF
TRBJ2-7 | . | . | TRBV5-8 | TGTGCCAGCAGCTTGGTAAGGATTTACGAGCAGTACTTC | CASSLVRIYEQYF
TRBJ2-5 | . | . | TRBV18 | TGTGCCAGCTCACCACTGGACACAGAGACCCAGTACTTC | CASSPLDTETQYF
TRBJ1-4 | . | TRBD1 | TRBV6-5 | TGTGCCAGCAGTTATCGGACCGGGACAGGGCCTGAAAAACTGTTTTTT | CASSYRTGTGPEKLFF
TRBJ2-1 | . | TRBD1 | TRBV7-8 | TGTGCCAGCAGCCCCCCTGGGACAGGGGACAATGAGCAGTTCTTC | CASSPPGTGDNEQFF
TRBJ2-1 | . | TRBD2 | TRBV9 | TGTGCCAGCAGCGTAGGGGGGAGGGCCTTCAACAATGAGCAGTTCTTC | CASSVGGRAFNNEQFF
TRBJ2-1 | . | TRBD2 | TRBV10-3 | TGTGCCATCAGTGACCTCTCGACAGGGGCAGGACTAGCGGGAGGGGACAATGAGCAGTTCTTC | CAISDLSTGAGLAGGDNEQFF
TRBJ2-7 | . | . | TRBV5-1 | TGCGCCAGCAGCTTGGCCGGGACGCCCGACTACGAGCAGTACTTC | CASSLAGTPDYEQYF
TRBJ2-2 | . | . | TRBV19 | TGTGCCAGTAGTATTGCCAGGACGAACACCGGGGAGCTGTTTTTT | CASSIARTNTGELFF
TRBJ1-3 | once | . | TRBV29-1 | TGCAGCGTTGGGACGGCATCTGGAAACACCATATATTTT | CSVGTASGNTIYF
TRBJ1-3 | . | . | TRBV18 | TGTGCCAGCTCACCAGCGACAGCCTCTGGAAACACCATATATTTT | CASSPATASGNTIYF
TRBJ1-3 | few | . | TRBV2 | TGTGCCAGCAGTGATCGGACCTGGGGAAACACCATATATTTT | CASSDRTWGNTIYF
TRBJ2-1 | . | TRBD2 | TRBV5-1 | TGCGCCAGCAGCGCCGGGGGGTACAATGAGCAGTTCTTC | CASSAGGYNEQFF
TRBJ1-1 | . | TRBD1 | TRBV11-2 | TGTGCCAGCAGCCCGCCAGGGGGGGACACTGAAGCTTTCTTT | CASSPPGGDTEAFF
TRBJ2-2 | . | . | TRBV5-1 | TGCGCCAGCAGCTTGGTTCTAGCGACCGGGGAGCTGTTTTTT | CASSLVLATGELFF
TRBJ2-2 | . | TRBD2 | TRBV19 | TGTGCCAGTAGTCTCGGAGCGGGAGATACCGGGGAGCTGTTTTTT | CASSLGAGDTGELFF
TRBJ2-2 | . | . | TRBV7-9 | TGTGCAGTGGCACAGAACACCGGGGAGCTGTTTTTT | CAVAQNTGELFF
TRBJ2-1 | . | . | TRBV5-6 | TGTGCCAGCAGCCCACCCACCCGGACAGCTTACAATGAGCAGTTCTTC | CASSPPTRTAYNEQFF
TRBJ2-2 | . | . | TRBV5-8 | TGTGCCCCATCGGGACTGCCGAACACCGGGGAGCTGTTTTTT | CAPSGLPNTGELFF
TRBJ1-5 | once | . | TRBV7-9 | TGTGCCAGCAGCTTTGGAGATCAGCCCCAGCATTTT | CASSFGDQPQHF
TRBJ2-7 | . | TRBD1 | TRBV5-1 | TGCGCCAGCAGCCCCCAGGGACAGGGCTACGAGCAGTACTTC | CASSPQGQGYEQYF
TRBJ1-2 | . | . | TRBV6-5 | TGTGCCAGCAGTTATCGTCAGGGGCCTTCTAACTATGGCTACACCTTC | CASSYRQGPSNYGYTF
TRBJ2-1 | . | TRBD2 | TRBV30 | TGTGCCGGGGGACTAGCGGGGTACAATGAGCAGTTCTTC | CAGGLAGYNEQFF
TRBJ2-7 | . | TRBD1 | TRBV29-1 | TGCAGCGTTGTGCGGACAGGGGACCTCGGGGGACCCTACGAGCAGTACTTC | CSVVRTGDLGGPYEQYF